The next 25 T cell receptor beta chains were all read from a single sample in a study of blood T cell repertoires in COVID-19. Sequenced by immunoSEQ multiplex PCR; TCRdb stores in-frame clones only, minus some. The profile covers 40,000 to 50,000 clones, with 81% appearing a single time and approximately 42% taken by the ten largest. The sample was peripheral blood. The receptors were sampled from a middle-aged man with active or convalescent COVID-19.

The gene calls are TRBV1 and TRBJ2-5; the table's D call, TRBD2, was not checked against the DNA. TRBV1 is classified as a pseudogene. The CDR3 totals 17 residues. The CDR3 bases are TGCACCAGCAGCCAAGACGTGGGGCGGGATGGTCTAGAGACCCAGTACTTC. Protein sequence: CTSSQDVGRDGLETQYF.

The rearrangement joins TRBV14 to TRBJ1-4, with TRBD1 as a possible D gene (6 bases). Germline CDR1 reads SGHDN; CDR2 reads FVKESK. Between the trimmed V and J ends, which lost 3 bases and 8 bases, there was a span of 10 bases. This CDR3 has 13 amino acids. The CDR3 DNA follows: TGTGCCAGCAGCCAGGGGGCTAGAGAAAAACTGTTTTTT. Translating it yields CASSQGAREKLFF.

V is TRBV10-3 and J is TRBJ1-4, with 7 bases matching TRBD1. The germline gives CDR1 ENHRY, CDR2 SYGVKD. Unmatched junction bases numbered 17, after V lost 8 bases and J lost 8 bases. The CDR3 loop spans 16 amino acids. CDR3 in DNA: TGTGCCATCCCTGGGCCCCCTCGGCAGGGGGTCGAAAAACTGTTTTTT. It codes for CAIPGPPRQGVEKLFF.

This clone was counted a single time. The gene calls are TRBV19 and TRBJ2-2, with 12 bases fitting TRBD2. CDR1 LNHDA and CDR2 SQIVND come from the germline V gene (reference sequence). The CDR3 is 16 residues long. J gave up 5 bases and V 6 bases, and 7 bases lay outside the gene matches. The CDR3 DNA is TGTGCCAGTAGCCTACTAGCGGGAGGTGGTACCGGGGAGCTGTTTTTT. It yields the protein CASSLLAGGGTGELFF.

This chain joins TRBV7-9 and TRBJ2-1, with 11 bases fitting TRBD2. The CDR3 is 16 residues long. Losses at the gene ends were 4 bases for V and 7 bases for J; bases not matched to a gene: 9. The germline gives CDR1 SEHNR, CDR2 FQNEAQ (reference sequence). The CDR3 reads CASSYFSGGAVNEQFF. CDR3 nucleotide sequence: TGTGCCAGCAGCTATTTTAGCGGGGGGGCGGTGAATGAGCAGTTCTTC.

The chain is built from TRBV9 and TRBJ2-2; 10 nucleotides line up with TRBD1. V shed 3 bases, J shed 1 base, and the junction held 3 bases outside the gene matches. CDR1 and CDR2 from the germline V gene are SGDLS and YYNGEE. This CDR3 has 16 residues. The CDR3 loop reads CASSGWDRGNTGELFF. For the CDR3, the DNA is TGTGCCAGCAGCGGTTGGGACAGGGGGAACACCGGGGAGCTGTTTTTT. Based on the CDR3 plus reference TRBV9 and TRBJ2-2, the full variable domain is DSGVTQTPKHLITATGQRVTLRCSPRSGDLSVYWYQQSLDQGLQFLIQYYNGEERAKGNILERFSAQQFPDLHSELNLSSLELGDSALYFCASSGWDRGNTGELFFGEGSRLTVL.

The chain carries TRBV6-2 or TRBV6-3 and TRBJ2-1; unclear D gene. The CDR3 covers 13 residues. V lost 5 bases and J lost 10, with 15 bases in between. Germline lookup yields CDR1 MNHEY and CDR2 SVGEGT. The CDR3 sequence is CASSPSLFGEQFF. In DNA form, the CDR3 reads TGTGCCAGCAGTCCCTCCCTTTTTGGCGAGCAGTTCTTC.

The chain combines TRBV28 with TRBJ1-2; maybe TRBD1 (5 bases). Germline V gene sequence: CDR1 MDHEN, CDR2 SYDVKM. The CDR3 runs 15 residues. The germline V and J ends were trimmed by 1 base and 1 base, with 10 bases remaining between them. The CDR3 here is CASSLFQGVNYGYTF. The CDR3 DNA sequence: TGTGCCAGCAGTTTATTCCAGGGTGTTAACTATGGCTACACCTTC.

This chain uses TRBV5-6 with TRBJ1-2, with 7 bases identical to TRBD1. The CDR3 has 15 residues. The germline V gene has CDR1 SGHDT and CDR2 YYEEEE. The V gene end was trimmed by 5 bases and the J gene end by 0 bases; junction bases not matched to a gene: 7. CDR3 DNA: TGTGCCAGCAGGTCGACAGGGACACCTAACTATGGCTACACCTTC. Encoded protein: CASRSTGTPNYGYTF. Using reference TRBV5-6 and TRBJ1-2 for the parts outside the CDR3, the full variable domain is DAGVTQSPTHLIKTRGQQVTLRCSPKSGHDTVSWYQQALGQGPQFIFQYYEEEERQRGNFPDRFSGHQFPNYSSELNVNALLLGDSALYLCASRSTGTPNYGYTFGSGTRLTVV.

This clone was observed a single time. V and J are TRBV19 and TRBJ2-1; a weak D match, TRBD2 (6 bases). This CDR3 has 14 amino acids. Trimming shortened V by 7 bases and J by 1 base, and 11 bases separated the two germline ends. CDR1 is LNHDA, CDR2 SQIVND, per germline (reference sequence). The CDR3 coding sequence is TGTGCCAGTATAGGACGGGGGTCCTACAATGAGCAGTTCTTC. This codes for CASIGRGSYNEQFF. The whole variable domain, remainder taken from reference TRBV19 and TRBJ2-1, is DGGITQSPKYLFRKEGQNVTLSCEQNLNHDAMYWYRQDPGQGLRLIYYSQIVNDFQKGDIAEGYSVSREKKESFPLTVTSAQKNPTAFYLCASIGRGSYNEQFFGPGTRLTVL.

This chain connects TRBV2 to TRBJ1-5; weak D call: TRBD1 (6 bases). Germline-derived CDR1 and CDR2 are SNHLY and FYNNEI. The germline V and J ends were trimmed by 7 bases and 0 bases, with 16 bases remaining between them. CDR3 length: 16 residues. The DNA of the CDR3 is TGTGCCAGCAACACTCTGGGACATTTTAGCAATCAGCCCCAGCATTTT. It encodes CASNTLGHFSNQPQHF.

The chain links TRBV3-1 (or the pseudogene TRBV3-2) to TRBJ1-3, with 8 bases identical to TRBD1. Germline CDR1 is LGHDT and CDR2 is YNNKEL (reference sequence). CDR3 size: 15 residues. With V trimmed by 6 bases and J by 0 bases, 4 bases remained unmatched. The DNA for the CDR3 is TGTGCCAGCAGTGACAGGGGTAGCTCTGGAAACACCATATATTTT. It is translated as CASSDRGSSGNTIYF.

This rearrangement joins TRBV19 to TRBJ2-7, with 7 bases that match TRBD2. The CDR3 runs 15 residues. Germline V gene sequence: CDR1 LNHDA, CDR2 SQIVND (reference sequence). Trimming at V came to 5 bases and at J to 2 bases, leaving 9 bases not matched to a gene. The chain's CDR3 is CASSAGTGGTYEQYF. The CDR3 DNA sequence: TGTGCCAGTAGTGCCGGGACCGGGGGGACCTACGAGCAGTACTTC. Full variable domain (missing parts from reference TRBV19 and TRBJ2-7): DGGITQSPKYLFRKEGQNVTLSCEQNLNHDAMYWYRQDPGQGLRLIYYSQIVNDFQKGDIAEGYSVSREKKESFPLTVTSAQKNPTAFYLCASSAGTGGTYEQYFGPGTRLTVT.

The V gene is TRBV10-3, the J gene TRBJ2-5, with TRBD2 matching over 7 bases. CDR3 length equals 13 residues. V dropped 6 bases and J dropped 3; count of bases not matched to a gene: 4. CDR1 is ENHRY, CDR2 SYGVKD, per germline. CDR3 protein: CAIRGTTKETQYF. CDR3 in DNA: TGTGCCATCAGGGGGACTACTAAAGAGACCCAGTACTTC.

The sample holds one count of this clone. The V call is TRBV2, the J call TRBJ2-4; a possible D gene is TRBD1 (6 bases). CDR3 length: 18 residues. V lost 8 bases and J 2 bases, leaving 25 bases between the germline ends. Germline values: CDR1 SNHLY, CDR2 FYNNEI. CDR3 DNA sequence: TGTGCCAGCTACCCCAGCCCAGGGGACCGGGGCTCCAAAAACATTCAGTACTTC. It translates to CASYPSPGDRGSKNIQYF.

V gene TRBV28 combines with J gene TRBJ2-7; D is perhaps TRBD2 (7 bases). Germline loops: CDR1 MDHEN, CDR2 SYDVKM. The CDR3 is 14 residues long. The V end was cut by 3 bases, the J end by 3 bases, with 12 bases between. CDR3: CASSLGGGNYEQYF. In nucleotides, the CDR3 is TGTGCCAGCAGTTTGGGCGGGGGCAACTACGAGCAGTACTTC.

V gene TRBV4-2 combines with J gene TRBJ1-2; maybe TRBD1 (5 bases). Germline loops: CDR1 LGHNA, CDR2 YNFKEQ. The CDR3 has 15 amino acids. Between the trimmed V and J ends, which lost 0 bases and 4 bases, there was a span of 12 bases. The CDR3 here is CASSQEAGRSYGYTF. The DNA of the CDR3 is TGTGCCAGCAGCCAAGAGGCAGGGCGAAGCTATGGCTACACCTTC.

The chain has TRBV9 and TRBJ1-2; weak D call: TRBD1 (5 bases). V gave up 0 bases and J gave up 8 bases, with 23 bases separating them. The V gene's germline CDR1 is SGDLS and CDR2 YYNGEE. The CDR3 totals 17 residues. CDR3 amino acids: CASSVAADILWGSGYTF. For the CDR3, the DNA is TGTGCCAGCAGCGTAGCGGCGGACATTTTATGGGGTAGCGGCTACACCTTC.

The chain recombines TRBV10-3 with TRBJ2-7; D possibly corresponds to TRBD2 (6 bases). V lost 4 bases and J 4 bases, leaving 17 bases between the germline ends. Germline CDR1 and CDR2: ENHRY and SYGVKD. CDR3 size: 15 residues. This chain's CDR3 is CAISGVEAGGYEQYF. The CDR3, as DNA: TGTGCCATCAGTGGCGTCGAAGCGGGCGGTTACGAGCAGTACTTC.

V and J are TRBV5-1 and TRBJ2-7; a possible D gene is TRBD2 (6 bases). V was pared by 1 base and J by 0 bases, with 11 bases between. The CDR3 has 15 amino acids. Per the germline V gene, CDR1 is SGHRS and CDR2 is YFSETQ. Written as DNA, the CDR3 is TGCGCCAGCAGCTTGCGACGGGGGAGCTCCTACGAGCAGTACTTC. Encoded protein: CASSLRRGSSYEQYF.

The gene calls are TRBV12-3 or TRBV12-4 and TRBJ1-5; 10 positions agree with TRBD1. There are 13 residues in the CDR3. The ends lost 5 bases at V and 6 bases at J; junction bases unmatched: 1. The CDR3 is CASSRTGGQPQHF. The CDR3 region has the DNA TGTGCCAGCAGTAGGACAGGGGGTCAGCCCCAGCATTTT.

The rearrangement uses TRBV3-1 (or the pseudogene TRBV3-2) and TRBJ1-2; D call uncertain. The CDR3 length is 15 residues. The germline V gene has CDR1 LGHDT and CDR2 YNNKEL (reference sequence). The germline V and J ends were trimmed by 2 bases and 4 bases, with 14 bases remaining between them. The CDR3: CASSQSRGRGYGYTF. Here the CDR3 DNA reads TGTGCCAGCAGCCAATCCCGCGGTCGAGGCTATGGCTACACCTTC.

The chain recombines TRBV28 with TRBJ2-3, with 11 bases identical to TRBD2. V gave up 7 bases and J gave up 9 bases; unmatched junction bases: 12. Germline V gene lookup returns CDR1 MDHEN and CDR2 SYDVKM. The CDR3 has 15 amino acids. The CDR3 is CASNLLAGAGKTQYF. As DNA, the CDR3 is TGTGCCAGCAACCTACTAGCGGGGGCTGGGAAGACGCAGTATTTT.

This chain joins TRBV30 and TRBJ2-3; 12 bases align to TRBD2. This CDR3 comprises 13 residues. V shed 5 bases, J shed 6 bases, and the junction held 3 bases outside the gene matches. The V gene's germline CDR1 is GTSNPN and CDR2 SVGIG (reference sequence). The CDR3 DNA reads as TGTGCCTGGGGACTAGCGGGATTTGATACGCAGTATTTT. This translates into CAWGLAGFDTQYF. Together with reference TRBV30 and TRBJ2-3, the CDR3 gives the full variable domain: SQTIHQWPATLVQPVGSPLSLECTVEGTSNPNLYWYRQAAGRGLQLLFYSVGIGQISSEVPQNLSASRPQDRQFILSSKKLLLSDSGFYLCAWGLAGFDTQYFGPGTRLTVL.

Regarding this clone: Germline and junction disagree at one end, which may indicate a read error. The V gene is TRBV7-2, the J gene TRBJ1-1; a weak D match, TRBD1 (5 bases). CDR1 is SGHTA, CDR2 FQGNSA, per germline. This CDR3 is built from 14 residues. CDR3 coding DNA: TGTGCCAGCGGCTTGGGGCCGAAGAACACTGAAGCTTTCTTT. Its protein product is CASGLGPKNTEAFF.